The clone carrying this TCR beta chain has a count of ten or more. In making TCR beta libraries, quantitative 5'-RACE with molecular barcodes was used. TCRdb processed the 5' RACE reads anew with MiXCR; each CDR3 protein has one entry. The sample carries under 200,000 distinct CDR3 sequences, 13% recorded once. Looked up from germline, CDR1 is SGHVS and CDR2 is FNYEAQ. CDR3 length equals 14 residues. V trimming: 6 bases; J trimming: 11 bases; junction bases outside the gene matches: 13. The sample originates from a study of CD8 T cells in ankylosing spondylitis. The V gene is TRBV7-6, the J gene TRBJ2-3; 8 positions agree with TRBD2. Sequencing used blood, either unsorted or a sorted T cell fraction (not recorded which). The sequence derives from a female donor with ankylosing spondylitis or in good health (not recorded which). The CDR3 loop reads CASSRTSGGGGQYF. The CDR3 region has the DNA TGTGCCAGCAGTCGTACTAGCGGTGGGGGGGGGCAGTATTTT.